This T cell receptor beta chain appears in the sequencing data of a study of blood T cell repertoires in COVID-19 (dated by TCRdb to between 2020 and 2021). About the study as a whole: Samples covering the acute and convalescent phases of COVID-19 were provided by collaborators in the United States, Italy and Spain. The prospective study material was composed of cDNA or gDNA derived from T cells, B-cell-depleted T cells, or PBMCs. Deeply sampled blood TCRbeta repertoires from subjects exposed to, actively infected with, or recovered from COVID-19 were included in the dataset. The repertoires were made available in a free public database intended to serve as a resource for research on the immune response to SARS-CoV-2. Samples came from the ongoing ImmuneRACE study (first 160 participants) plus 1,254 subjects from 6 global collaborators. A de-identified subject ID, COVID-19 status, age in years and sex were almost always included in the sample metadata. Where HLA class I and class II types were available, the types were taken from metadata supplied by the sample provider, not from assay-based typing.

Overall results and qualifications from the work: The quantity of clinical and demographic metadata differed by source and by participant and was supplied without curation.

As to this clone: No cognate antigen has been identified for it. No quality values exist for individual bases; no much larger clone is one base distant.

Its CDR3 holds 13 amino acids, cysteine through phenylalanine. The CDR3 DNA has 39 bases and is translated from base 1. Compared with germline, V lacks 5 bases and J lacks 4 bases; bases without a gene match: 5. In the germline V gene (reference sequence), CDR1 corresponds to MNHNY and CDR2 to SVGAGI. Collaborating institutions collected whole blood in K2EDTA tubes following their own protocols. Collaborator samples were shipped for TCRbeta analysis as frozen whole blood, isolated PBMCs, or DNA extracted from either sample type. The immunoSEQ Assay, a bias-controlled multiplex PCR, was used to amplify TCRbeta CDR3 regions from genomic DNA. Under the source paper's analysis protocol: Nucleated cell counts per sample were estimated from amplification of reference gene primers within the assay. Sequence reads were collapsed and filtered to measure the absolute abundance of every unique TCRbeta CDR3 rearrangement. Productive Simpson clonality was computed per sample as the square root of Simpson's diversity index over productive rearrangements. Not all clones reach the TCRdb copy of this immuneACCESS table, which keeps in-frame sequences only. Checked studies attribute under half of the gap to unresolved V genes and leave the rest unexplained. The DNA gave D and trimming, while V, J and clone size come from that table. The sample has around 74,000 clones on record, 70% to 90% of them singletons. Of the sample, about 4.8% falls within the top ten clones.

This clonotype was obtained from a man between 45 and 60 years old with active COVID-19. The sequencing sample was made of peripheral blood. Recombination joined TRBV6-6 with TRBJ2-7; TRBD1 fits 7 bases in the junction. CDR3 protein: CASSPQGVYEQYF. The sequence in DNA is TGTGCCAGCAGTCCCCAGGGGGTGTACGAGCAGTACTTC.